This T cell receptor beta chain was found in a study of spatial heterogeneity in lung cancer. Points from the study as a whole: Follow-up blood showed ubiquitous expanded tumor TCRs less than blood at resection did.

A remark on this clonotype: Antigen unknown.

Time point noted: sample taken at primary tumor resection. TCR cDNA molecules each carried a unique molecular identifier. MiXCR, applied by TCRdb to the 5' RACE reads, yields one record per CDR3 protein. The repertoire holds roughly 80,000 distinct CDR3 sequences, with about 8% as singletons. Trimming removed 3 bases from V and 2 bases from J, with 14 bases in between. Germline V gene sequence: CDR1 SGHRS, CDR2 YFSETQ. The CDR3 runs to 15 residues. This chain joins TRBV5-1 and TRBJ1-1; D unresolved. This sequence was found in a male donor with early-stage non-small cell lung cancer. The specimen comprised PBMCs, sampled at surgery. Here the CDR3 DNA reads TGCGCCAGCAGCTCCCTTGGGGTGGCAAACACTGAAGCTTTCTTT. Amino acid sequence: CASSSLGVANTEAFF.